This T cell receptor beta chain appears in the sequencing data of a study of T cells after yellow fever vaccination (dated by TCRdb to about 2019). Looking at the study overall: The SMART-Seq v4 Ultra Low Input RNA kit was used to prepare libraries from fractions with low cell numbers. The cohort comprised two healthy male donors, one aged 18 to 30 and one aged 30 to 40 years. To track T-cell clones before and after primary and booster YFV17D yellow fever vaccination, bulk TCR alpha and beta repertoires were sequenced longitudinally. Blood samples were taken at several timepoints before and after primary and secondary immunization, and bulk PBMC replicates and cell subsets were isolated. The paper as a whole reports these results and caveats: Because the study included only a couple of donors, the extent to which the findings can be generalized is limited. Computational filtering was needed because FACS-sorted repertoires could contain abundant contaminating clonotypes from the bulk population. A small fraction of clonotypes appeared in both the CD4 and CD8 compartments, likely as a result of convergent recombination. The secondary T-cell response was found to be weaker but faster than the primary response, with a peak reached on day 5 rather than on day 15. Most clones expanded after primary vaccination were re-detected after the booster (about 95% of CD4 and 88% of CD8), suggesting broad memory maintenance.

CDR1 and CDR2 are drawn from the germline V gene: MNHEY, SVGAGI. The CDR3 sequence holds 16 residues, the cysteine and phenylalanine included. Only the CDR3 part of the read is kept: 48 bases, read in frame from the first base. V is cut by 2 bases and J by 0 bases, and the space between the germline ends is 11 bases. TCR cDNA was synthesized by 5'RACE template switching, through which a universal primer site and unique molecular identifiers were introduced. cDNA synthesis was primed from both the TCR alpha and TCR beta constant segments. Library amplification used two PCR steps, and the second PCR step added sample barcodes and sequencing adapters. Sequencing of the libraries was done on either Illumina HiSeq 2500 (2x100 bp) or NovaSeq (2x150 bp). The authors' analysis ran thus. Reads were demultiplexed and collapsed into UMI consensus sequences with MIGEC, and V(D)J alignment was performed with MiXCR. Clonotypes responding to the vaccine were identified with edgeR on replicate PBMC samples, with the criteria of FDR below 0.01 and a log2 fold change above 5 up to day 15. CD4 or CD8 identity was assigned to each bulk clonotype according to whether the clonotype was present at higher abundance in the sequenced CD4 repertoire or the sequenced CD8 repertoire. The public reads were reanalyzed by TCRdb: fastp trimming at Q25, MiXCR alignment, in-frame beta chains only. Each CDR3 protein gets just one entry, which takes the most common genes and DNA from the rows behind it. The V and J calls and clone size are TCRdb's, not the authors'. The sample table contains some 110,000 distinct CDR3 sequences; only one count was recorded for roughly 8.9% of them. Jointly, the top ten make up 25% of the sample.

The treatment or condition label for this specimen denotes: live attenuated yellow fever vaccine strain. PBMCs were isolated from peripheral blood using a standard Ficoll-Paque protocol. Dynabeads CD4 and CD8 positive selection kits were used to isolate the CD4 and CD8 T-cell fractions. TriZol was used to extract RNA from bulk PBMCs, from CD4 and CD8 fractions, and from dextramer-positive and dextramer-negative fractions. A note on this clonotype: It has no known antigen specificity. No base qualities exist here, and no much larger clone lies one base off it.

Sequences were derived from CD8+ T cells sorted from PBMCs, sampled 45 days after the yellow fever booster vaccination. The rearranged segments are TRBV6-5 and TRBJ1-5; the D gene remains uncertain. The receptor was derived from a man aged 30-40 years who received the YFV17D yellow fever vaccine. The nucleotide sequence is TGTGCCAGCAGTTACCCGAGTCGGAATAGCAATCAGCCCCAGCATTTT. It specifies CASSYPSRNSNQPQHF.